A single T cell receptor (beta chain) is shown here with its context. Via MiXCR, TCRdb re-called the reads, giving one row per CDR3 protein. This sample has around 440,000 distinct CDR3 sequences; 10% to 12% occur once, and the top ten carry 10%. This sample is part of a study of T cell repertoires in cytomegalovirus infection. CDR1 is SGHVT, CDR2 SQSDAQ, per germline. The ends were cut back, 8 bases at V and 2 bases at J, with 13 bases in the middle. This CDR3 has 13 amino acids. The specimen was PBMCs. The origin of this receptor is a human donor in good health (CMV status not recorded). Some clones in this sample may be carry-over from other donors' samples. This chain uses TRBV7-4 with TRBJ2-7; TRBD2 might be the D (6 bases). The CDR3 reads CASDPGSPYEQYF. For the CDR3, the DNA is TGTGCCAGCGACCCCGGGAGCCCCTACGAGCAGTACTTC.